Sequencing of this TCR beta chain was carried out in a study of OX40 agonist ivuxolimab in advanced cancers. Study at large: Intravenous ivuxolimab at 0.01 to 10 mg/kg was given to patients every 2 weeks.

Assay used: immunoSEQ multiplex PCR; TCRdb lists only in-frame clones, some missing. The sample lists about 71,000 clones; roughly 77% were seen once. Blood was sampled at baseline, cycle 4 day 1, and cycle 7 day 1. Germline assignment: CDR1 KGHSH and CDR2 LQKENI. There are 13 residues in the CDR3. The V end was cut by 3 bases, the J end by 5 bases, with 10 bases between. The rearrangement links TRBV18 to TRBJ1-1; D unresolved. The source of this sequence is an adult with an advanced solid tumor such as melanoma, head and neck, liver or kidney cancer. Sample: CD4+ or CD8+ T cells sorted from blood, taken in a trial of the OX40 agonist ivuxolimab. CDR3 in DNA: TGTGCCAGCTCACCTTCACTTGAGACTGAAGCTTTCTTT. Translated, it gives CASSPSLETEAFF.